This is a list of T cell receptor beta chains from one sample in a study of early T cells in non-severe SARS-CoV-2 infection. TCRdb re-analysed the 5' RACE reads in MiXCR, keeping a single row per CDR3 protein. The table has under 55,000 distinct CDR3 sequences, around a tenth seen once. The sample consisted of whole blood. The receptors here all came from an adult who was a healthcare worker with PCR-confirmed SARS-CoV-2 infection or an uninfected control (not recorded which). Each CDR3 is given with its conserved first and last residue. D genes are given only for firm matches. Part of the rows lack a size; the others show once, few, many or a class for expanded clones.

CDR3aa: CASTSLDRSSYEQYF; CDR3nt: TGTGCCAGCACCTCTTTAGACAGGAGCTCCTACGAGCAGTACTTC; j_gene: TRBJ2-7; abundance: .; len: 15; v_gene: TRBV7-9; d_gene: .
CDR3aa: CASSWTSNSYEQYF; CDR3nt: TGTGCCAGCAGCTGGACTAGCAACTCCTACGAGCAGTACTTC; j_gene: TRBJ2-7; abundance: many; len: 14; v_gene: TRBV6-2/TRBV6-3; d_gene: TRBD2
CDR3aa: CAMEGVDGYTF; CDR3nt: TGTGCCATGGAAGGGGTCGATGGCTACACCTTC; j_gene: TRBJ1-2; abundance: few; len: 11; v_gene: TRBV2; d_gene: .
CDR3aa: CASSRRDNPYEQYF; CDR3nt: TGTGCCAGCAGCCGACGGGACAATCCCTACGAGCAGTACTTC; j_gene: TRBJ2-7; abundance: many; len: 14; v_gene: TRBV7-8; d_gene: .
CDR3aa: CASRRFSGANVLTF; CDR3nt: TGTGCCAGCAGACGGTTCTCTGGGGCCAACGTCCTGACTTTC; j_gene: TRBJ2-6; abundance: many; len: 14; v_gene: TRBV11-2; d_gene: .
CDR3aa: CASSPTSTTDTQYF; CDR3nt: TGTGCCAGCTCACCCACCTCAACCACAGATACGCAGTATTTT; j_gene: TRBJ2-3; abundance: many; len: 14; v_gene: TRBV18; d_gene: .
CDR3aa: CSAQGPHNGELFF; CDR3nt: TGCAGTGCTCAAGGACCACACAACGGGGAGCTGTTTTTT; j_gene: TRBJ2-2; abundance: .; len: 13; v_gene: TRBV20-1; d_gene: .
CDR3aa: CSVGLVATNEKLFF; CDR3nt: TGCAGCGTTGGTCTCGTCGCAACTAATGAAAAACTGTTTTTT; j_gene: TRBJ1-4; abundance: many; len: 14; v_gene: TRBV29-1; d_gene: .
CDR3aa: CASGTQGQGMVQPQHF; CDR3nt: TGTGCCAGCGGGACGCAAGGACAGGGAATGGTTCAGCCCCAGCATTTT; j_gene: TRBJ1-5; abundance: many; len: 16; v_gene: TRBV28; d_gene: TRBD1
CDR3aa: CASSEFATAAEQYF; CDR3nt: TGTGCCAGCAGTGAATTCGCAACAGCGGCCGAGCAGTACTTC; j_gene: TRBJ2-7; abundance: many; len: 14; v_gene: TRBV25-1; d_gene: .
CDR3aa: CSVRTSRNEQFF; CDR3nt: TGCAGCGTCCGGACTAGTCGCAATGAGCAGTTCTTC; j_gene: TRBJ2-1; abundance: many; len: 12; v_gene: TRBV29-1; d_gene: TRBD2
CDR3aa: CASQSQDNEQFF; CDR3nt: TGTGCCAGCCAAAGTCAGGACAATGAGCAGTTCTTC; j_gene: TRBJ2-1; abundance: few; len: 12; v_gene: TRBV28; d_gene: .
CDR3aa: CASSPGGTYYGYTF; CDR3nt: TGCGCCAGCAGTCCCGGCGGGACTTACTATGGCTACACCTTC; j_gene: TRBJ1-2; abundance: .; len: 14; v_gene: TRBV4-1; d_gene: .
CDR3aa: CASQRGTGGFYEQYF; CDR3nt: TGTGCCAGCCAACGCGGGACAGGGGGTTTCTACGAGCAGTACTTC; j_gene: TRBJ2-7; abundance: .; len: 15; v_gene: TRBV28; d_gene: TRBD1
CDR3aa: CVSSGIRDWRGFEQYF; CDR3nt: TGTGTCAGCAGCGGAATCCGGGACTGGAGGGGATTTGAGCAGTACTTC; j_gene: TRBJ2-7; abundance: .; len: 16; v_gene: TRBV5-6; d_gene: .
CDR3aa: CASRQDRVSYNEQFF; CDR3nt: TGTGCAAGTCGCCAAGACAGGGTCTCCTACAATGAGCAGTTCTTC; j_gene: TRBJ2-1; abundance: many; len: 15; v_gene: TRBV12-2; d_gene: .
CDR3aa: CASSGGQVAVEQYF; CDR3nt: TGCGCCAGCAGCGGCGGACAGGTTGCTGTTGAGCAGTACTTC; j_gene: TRBJ2-7; abundance: .; len: 14; v_gene: TRBV5-1; d_gene: TRBD1
CDR3aa: CASSQDRTPNTGELFF; CDR3nt: TGTGCCAGCAGCCAAGACAGAACCCCGAACACCGGGGAGCTGTTTTTT; j_gene: TRBJ2-2; abundance: many; len: 16; v_gene: TRBV4-2; d_gene: .
CDR3aa: CSARESRPSGQGETQYF; CDR3nt: TGCAGTGCTAGAGAGTCCCGTCCTAGCGGGCAGGGGGAGACCCAGTACTTC; j_gene: TRBJ2-5; abundance: few; len: 17; v_gene: TRBV20-1; d_gene: TRBD2
CDR3aa: CASGPRGVDTEAFF; CDR3nt: TGTGCCAGCGGCCCCAGGGGTGTTGACACTGAAGCTTTCTTT; j_gene: TRBJ1-1; abundance: .; len: 14; v_gene: TRBV9; d_gene: .
CDR3aa: CSVGGGSRETQYF; CDR3nt: TGCAGCGTGGGAGGGGGATCAAGAGAGACCCAGTACTTC; j_gene: TRBJ2-5; abundance: many; len: 13; v_gene: TRBV29-1; d_gene: .
CDR3aa: CASSYDPSGNTIYF; CDR3nt: TGTGCCAGCAGTTATGACCCCTCTGGAAACACCATATATTTT; j_gene: TRBJ1-3; abundance: .; len: 14; v_gene: TRBV12-3/TRBV12-4; d_gene: .
CDR3aa: CASSLYRGTMNTGELFF; CDR3nt: TGTGCCAGCAGCCTCTACCGGGGGACTATGAACACCGGGGAGCTGTTTTTT; j_gene: TRBJ2-2; abundance: .; len: 17; v_gene: TRBV5-6; d_gene: TRBD2
CDR3aa: CAISEGITGELFF; CDR3nt: TGTGCCATCAGTGAGGGGATTACCGGGGAGCTGTTTTTT; j_gene: TRBJ2-2; abundance: medium-sized; len: 13; v_gene: TRBV10-3; d_gene: .
CDR3aa: CASSQEASGGTGELFF; CDR3nt: TGCGCCAGCAGCCAAGAAGCTAGCGGAGGCACCGGGGAGCTGTTTTTT; j_gene: TRBJ2-2; abundance: many; len: 16; v_gene: TRBV4-1; d_gene: TRBD2
CDR3aa: CASSQTSGRALREQFF; CDR3nt: TGTGCCAGCAGCCAGACTAGCGGGAGGGCCCTCCGTGAGCAGTTCTTC; j_gene: TRBJ2-1; abundance: many; len: 16; v_gene: TRBV6-2/TRBV6-3; d_gene: TRBD2
CDR3aa: CASSSGTLSSYEQYF; CDR3nt: TGTGCCAGCAGCAGCGGGACATTATCCTCCTACGAGCAGTACTTC; j_gene: TRBJ2-7; abundance: many; len: 15; v_gene: TRBV28; d_gene: .
CDR3aa: CASSPGQGVVYGYTF; CDR3nt: TGTGCCAGCAGCCCCGGACAGGGAGTAGTCTATGGCTACACCTTC; j_gene: TRBJ1-2; abundance: .; len: 15; v_gene: TRBV7-9; d_gene: TRBD1
CDR3aa: CASSYGAYNEQFF; CDR3nt: TGTGCCAGCAGCTATGGAGCGTACAATGAGCAGTTCTTC; j_gene: TRBJ2-1; abundance: few; len: 13; v_gene: TRBV7-9; d_gene: .
CDR3aa: CASSSRTGTGELFF; CDR3nt: TGTGCCAGCAGTTCGCGGACGGGCACCGGGGAGCTGTTTTTT; j_gene: TRBJ2-2; abundance: many; len: 14; v_gene: TRBV28; d_gene: .
CDR3aa: CATSGTEINYGYTF; CDR3nt: TGTGCCACCAGTGGGACAGAGATTAACTATGGCTACACCTTC; j_gene: TRBJ1-2; abundance: many; len: 14; v_gene: TRBV24-1; d_gene: .
CDR3aa: CASSPPTDTGELFF; CDR3nt: TGTGCCAGCAGCCCCCCGACAGACACCGGGGAGCTGTTTTTT; j_gene: TRBJ2-2; abundance: many; len: 14; v_gene: TRBV4-2; d_gene: .
CDR3aa: CAIGYRTANGYTF; CDR3nt: TGTGCCATAGGATACCGGACGGCGAATGGCTACACCTTC; j_gene: TRBJ1-2; abundance: once; len: 13; v_gene: TRBV6-2/TRBV6-3; d_gene: .
CDR3aa: CSVDTGNYGYTF; CDR3nt: TGCAGCGTTGACACCGGTAACTATGGCTACACCTTC; j_gene: TRBJ1-2; abundance: .; len: 12; v_gene: TRBV29-1; d_gene: .
CDR3aa: CASSFERTGGPSREQYF; CDR3nt: TGTGCCAGCAGTTTCGAGAGGACGGGAGGGCCATCGCGGGAGCAGTACTTC; j_gene: TRBJ2-7; abundance: many; len: 17; v_gene: TRBV12-3/TRBV12-4; d_gene: TRBD2
CDR3aa: CATDSPNTGELFF; CDR3nt: TGTGCCACCGACAGTCCGAACACCGGGGAGCTGTTTTTT; j_gene: TRBJ2-2; abundance: .; len: 13; v_gene: TRBV24-1; d_gene: .
CDR3aa: CASSLRPTGTSTDTQYF; CDR3nt: TGTGCCAGCAGCTTAAGACCTACAGGGACGAGCACAGATACGCAGTATTTT; j_gene: TRBJ2-3; abundance: .; len: 17; v_gene: TRBV7-6; d_gene: .
CDR3aa: CASSLFGVAGTEAFF; CDR3nt: TGTGCCAGCAGTTTATTTGGGGTAGCCGGCACTGAAGCTTTCTTT; j_gene: TRBJ1-1; abundance: .; len: 15; v_gene: TRBV28; d_gene: .
CDR3aa: CAGTLTGMNTEAFF; CDR3nt: TGTGCCGGCACTCTGACAGGTATGAACACTGAAGCTTTCTTT; j_gene: TRBJ1-1; abundance: .; len: 14; v_gene: TRBV12-3/TRBV12-4; d_gene: .
CDR3aa: CASSHETGADYGYTF; CDR3nt: TGTGCCAGCAGCCACGAAACAGGCGCGGACTATGGCTACACCTTC; j_gene: TRBJ1-2; abundance: few; len: 15; v_gene: TRBV4-2; d_gene: .
CDR3aa: CASSLMAGGVPTYEQYF; CDR3nt: TGTGCCAGCAGTTTAATGGCGGGAGGCGTCCCAACCTACGAGCAGTACTTC; j_gene: TRBJ2-7; abundance: many; len: 17; v_gene: TRBV27; d_gene: TRBD2
CDR3aa: CATSGLPGTSGSYEQYF; CDR3nt: TGTGCCACCAGCGGCCTACCCGGGACTAGCGGGAGCTACGAGCAGTACTTC; j_gene: TRBJ2-7; abundance: many; len: 17; v_gene: TRBV15; d_gene: TRBD2
CDR3aa: CASSPALDDIQYF; CDR3nt: TGTGCCAGCAGCCCAGCCTTGGATGACATTCAGTACTTC; j_gene: TRBJ2-4; abundance: many; len: 13; v_gene: TRBV5-6; d_gene: .
CDR3aa: CASNLDQDTEAFF; CDR3nt: TGTGCCAGCAACCTCGATCAGGACACTGAAGCTTTCTTT; j_gene: TRBJ1-1; abundance: .; len: 13; v_gene: TRBV12-3/TRBV12-4; d_gene: .
CDR3aa: CASSLEGGSTDTQYF; CDR3nt: TGTGCCAGCAGTTTAGAGGGAGGGAGCACAGATACGCAGTATTTT; j_gene: TRBJ2-3; abundance: few; len: 15; v_gene: TRBV28; d_gene: TRBD2
CDR3aa: CSARVPTGQGSTEAFF; CDR3nt: TGCAGTGCTAGAGTCCCCACGGGACAGGGGAGCACTGAAGCTTTCTTT; j_gene: TRBJ1-1; abundance: .; len: 16; v_gene: TRBV20-1; d_gene: TRBD1
CDR3aa: CASSPRLAGNNEQFF; CDR3nt: TGTGCCAGTAGTCCGAGACTAGCGGGGAACAATGAGCAGTTCTTC; j_gene: TRBJ2-1; abundance: few; len: 15; v_gene: TRBV19; d_gene: TRBD2
CDR3aa: CATSPGGMVTQYF; CDR3nt: TGTGCCACATCCCCCGGGGGTATGGTGACCCAGTACTTC; j_gene: TRBJ2-5; abundance: many; len: 13; v_gene: TRBV19; d_gene: .
CDR3aa: CASSGYTEAFF; CDR3nt: TGTGCCAGCAGTGGTTACACTGAAGCTTTCTTT; j_gene: TRBJ1-1; abundance: .; len: 11; v_gene: TRBV6-1; d_gene: .
CDR3aa: CASSQGLAPSTDTQYF; CDR3nt: TGTGCCAGCAGCCAGGGACTAGCGCCTAGCACAGATACGCAGTATTTT; j_gene: TRBJ2-3; abundance: many; len: 16; v_gene: TRBV7-9; d_gene: TRBD2
CDR3aa: CATCPRMETQYF; CDR3nt: TGTGCCACATGCCCCAGGATGGAGACCCAGTACTTC; j_gene: TRBJ2-5; abundance: .; len: 12; v_gene: TRBV28; d_gene: .
CDR3aa: CAIRPGDSSGNTIYF; CDR3nt: TGTGCCATCAGACCAGGGGACTCCTCTGGAAACACCATATATTTT; j_gene: TRBJ1-3; abundance: many; len: 15; v_gene: TRBV10-3; d_gene: .
CDR3aa: CATSYGAMNTEAFF; CDR3nt: TGTGCCACCTCGTACGGGGCAATGAACACTGAAGCTTTCTTT; j_gene: TRBJ1-1; abundance: few; len: 14; v_gene: TRBV15; d_gene: .